The clone carrying this T cell receptor (beta chain) was counted only a few times. Its antigen remains unidentified. These data belong to a study of OX40 agonist ivuxolimab in advanced cancers. Looking at the study overall: Head and neck, renal cell, melanoma or hepatocellular carcinoma were the cancers that dose-escalation patients had. Overall study results and limits: On average, CD8+ T cells showed a greater number of expanded clones than CD4+. With doses of 0.1 to 3.0 mg/kg, CD4+ and CD8+ blood T cells had undergone clonal expansion by week 6.

Germline-derived CDR1 and CDR2 are SEHNR and FQNEAQ (reference sequence). This CDR3 region has 15 residues. The V gene end was trimmed by 1 base and the J gene end by 6 bases; junction bases not matched to a gene: 6. Autoimmune disease history or systemic immunosuppression was exclusionary. The protocol was immunoSEQ multiplex PCR, while the TCRdb copy is restricted to in-frame clones and leaves out a portion. The sample has approximately 63,000 clones, roughly 88% seen once; the top ten hold 1.2%. The source material was CD4+ or CD8+ T cells sorted from blood, sampled in a trial of the OX40 agonist ivuxolimab. This sequence originates from an adult with an advanced solid tumor such as melanoma, head and neck, liver or kidney cancer. The chain links TRBV7-9 to TRBJ2-1, with TRBD1 identical over 7 bases. The CDR3 loop reads CASSLGQGIFNEQFF. In nucleotides, the CDR3 is TGTGCCAGCAGCTTAGGACAGGGTATCTTCAATGAGCAGTTCTTC.